This is a list of T cell receptor beta chains from one sample in a study of glioma-infiltrating T cells. One entry per CDR3 protein results from TCRdb running MiXCR on the multiplex PCR reads. Of around 100,000 distinct CDR3 sequences listed, roughly 30% were seen once; the top ten hold 40% to 45%. Specimen: glioma tissue, nonneoplastic brain tissue, or PBMCs (not recorded which). The receptor source for this set is a human donor with low-grade glioma or glioblastoma, undergoing nonglioma brain surgery, or in good health (not recorded which). The conserved cysteine and the conserved F or W are not part of the CDR3 here. The D gene is left open where the match is weak. Not all rows give a size; the values are once, few, many and, for expanded clones, a class.

clone_size d_call v_call cdr3_aa
. . TRBV24-1 ATSGLSSYEQY
many . TRBV10-3 AISGQENTEAF
many . TRBV20-1 SATNLAQETQY
few TRBD2 TRBV9 ASSVNPGLETDTQY
. . TRBV18 ASSGMNTEAF
. . TRBV12-3/TRBV12-4 ASSFTQDYNEQF
. . TRBV15 ATRDRGQNSPLH
few . TRBV15 ATSYKLADNQPQH
. TRBD2 TRBV28 ASSLGLAENTGELF
many . TRBV5-5 ASSLQLISTDTQY
. . TRBV18 ASSPGRDGYT
many . TRBV28 ASSSSSGSSYNEQF
. . TRBV4-3 ASSQENSPVTSNSYT
. . TRBV29-1 SVTGGAGNQPQH
few . TRBV18 ASSPGLPGQQY
. . TRBV29-1 SVETNSGNTIY
many . TRBV6-2/TRBV6-3 ASSYTRATSYEQY
few TRBD1 TRBV2 ASSNLGGFTDTQY
. TRBD2 TRBV20-1 SALPGTSGGPYEQY
many . TRBV7-2 ASSSRDSQGTQY
many . TRBV4-3 ASITETHSNTDTQY
many . TRBV28 ASSPDPSVPPHEQY
many . TRBV2 ASSPRSLSGNTIY
. . TRBV7-3 ASSFSPLETQY
many . TRBV4-2 ASSHGNSLPQY
few TRBD1 TRBV7-9 AGRTGDYNEQF
many . TRBV7-9 ASTGAGTNQPQH
many . TRBV20-1 SARNKRATRFQGYT
many . TRBV14 ASSPYRGTDTQY
. TRBD1 TRBV4-1 ASSKGDQGAFEQY
. . TRBV3-1 ASSHWEPNSPLH
few . TRBV5-1 ASSFSTLNTEAF
few . TRBV5-8 ASRLHSGVYNEQF
many . TRBV6-1 ASTPQTANTEAF
. TRBD2 TRBV4-1 ASSHSSGGRSQYTQY
. . TRBV5-1 ASSLRPLASQTDTQY